The source of this TCR beta chain is a study of cytomegalovirus exposure and HLA in healthy donors. Findings and limits, study-wide: A further, later analysis showed that HLA-associated TCR beta chains (compared with equally common others) were more clonally expanded.

This PCR relied on a set of 60 Vbeta primers and 13 Jbeta primers. Assay: immunoSEQ multiplex PCR; the TCRdb copy retains only in-frame clones and omits some. The repertoire holds about 110,000 clones, roughly 71% seen once, with under 6.5% in the top ten. V was clipped by 8 bases and J by 0 bases, with 7 bases between them. This CDR3 region has 12 residues. Germline CDR1 MNHEY, CDR2 SVGAGI. Turning to this clone: The antigen is undetermined.

This sequence originates from a woman in her 70s in good health and CMV-seropositive. This chain uses TRBV6-5 with TRBJ1-2; D not certain. The specimen sequenced was PBMCs. Here the CDR3 reads CASGLTNYGYTF. CDR3 bases: TGTGCCAGCGGGCTCACTAACTATGGCTACACCTTC.